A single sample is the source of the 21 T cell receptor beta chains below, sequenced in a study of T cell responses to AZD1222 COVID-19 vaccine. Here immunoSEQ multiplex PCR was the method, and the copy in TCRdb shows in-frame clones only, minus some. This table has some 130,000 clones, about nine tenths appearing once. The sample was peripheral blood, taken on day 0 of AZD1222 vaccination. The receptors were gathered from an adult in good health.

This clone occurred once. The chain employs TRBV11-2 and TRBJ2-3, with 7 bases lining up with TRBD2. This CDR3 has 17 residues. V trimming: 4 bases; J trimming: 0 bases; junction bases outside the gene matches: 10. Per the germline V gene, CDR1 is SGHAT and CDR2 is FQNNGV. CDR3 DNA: TGTGCCAGCAGCTCTTTGGGGAGGGCCCGTAGCACAGATACGCAGTATTTT. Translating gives CASSSLGRARSTDTQYF.

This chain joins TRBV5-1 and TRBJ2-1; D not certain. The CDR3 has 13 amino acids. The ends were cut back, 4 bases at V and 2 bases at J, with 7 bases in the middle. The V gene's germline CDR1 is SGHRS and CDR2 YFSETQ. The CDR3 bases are TGCGCCAGCAGCCTCGATACCTACAATGAGCAGTTCTTC. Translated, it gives CASSLDTYNEQFF.

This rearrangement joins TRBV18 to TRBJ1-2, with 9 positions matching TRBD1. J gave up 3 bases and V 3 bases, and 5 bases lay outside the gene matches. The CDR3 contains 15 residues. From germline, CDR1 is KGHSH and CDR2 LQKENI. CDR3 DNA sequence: TGTGCCAGCTCACCCCTGGACAGGGGAGACTATGGCTACACCTTC. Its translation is CASSPLDRGDYGYTF. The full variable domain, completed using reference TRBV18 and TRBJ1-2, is NAGVMQNPRHLVRRRGQEARLRCSPMKGHSHVYWYRQLPEEGLKFMVYLQKENIIDESGMPKERFSAEFPKEGPSILRIQQVVRGDSAAYFCASSPLDRGDYGYTFGSGTRLTVV.

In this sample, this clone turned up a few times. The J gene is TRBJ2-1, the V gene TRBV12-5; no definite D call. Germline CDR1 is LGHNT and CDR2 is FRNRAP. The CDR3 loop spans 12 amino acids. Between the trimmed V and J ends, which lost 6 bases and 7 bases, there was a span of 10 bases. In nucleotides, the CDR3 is TGTGCTAGTGGCCGGAGTGGGAATGAGCAGTTCTTC. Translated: CASGRSGNEQFF.

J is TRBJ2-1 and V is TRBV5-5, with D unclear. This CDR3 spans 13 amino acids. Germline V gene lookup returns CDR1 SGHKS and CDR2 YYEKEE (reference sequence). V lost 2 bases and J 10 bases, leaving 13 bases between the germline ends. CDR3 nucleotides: TGTGCCAGCAGCTTTCCACGGCAATTGGAGCAGTTCTTC. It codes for CASSFPRQLEQFF.

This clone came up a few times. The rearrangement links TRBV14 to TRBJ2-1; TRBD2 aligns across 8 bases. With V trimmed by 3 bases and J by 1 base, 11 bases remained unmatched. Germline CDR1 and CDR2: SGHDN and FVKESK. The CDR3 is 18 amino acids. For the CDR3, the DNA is TGTGCCAGCAGCCATGAGAGTGGCGGGGGGAGGTCCTACAATGAGCAGTTCTTC. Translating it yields CASSHESGGGRSYNEQFF. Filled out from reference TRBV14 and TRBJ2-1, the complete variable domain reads EAGVTQFPSHSVIEKGQTVTLRCDPISGHDNLYWYRRVMGKEIKFLLHFVKESKQDESGMPNNRFLAERTGGTYSTLKVQPAELEDSGVYFCASSHESGGGRSYNEQFFGPGTRLTVL.

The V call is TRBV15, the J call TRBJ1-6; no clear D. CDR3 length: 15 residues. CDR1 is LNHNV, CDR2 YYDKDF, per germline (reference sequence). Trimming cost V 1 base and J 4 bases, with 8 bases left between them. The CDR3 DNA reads TGTGCCACCAGCAGAGTGGATGTATATAATTCACCCCTCCACTTT. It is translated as CATSRVDVYNSPLHF.

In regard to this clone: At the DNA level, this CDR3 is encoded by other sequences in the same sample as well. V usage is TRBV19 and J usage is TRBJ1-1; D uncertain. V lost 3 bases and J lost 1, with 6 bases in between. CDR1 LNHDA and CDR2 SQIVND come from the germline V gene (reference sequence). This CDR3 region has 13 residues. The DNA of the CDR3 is TGTGCCAGTAGTATTGGGGAGAACACTGAAGCTTTCTTT. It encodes CASSIGENTEAFF.

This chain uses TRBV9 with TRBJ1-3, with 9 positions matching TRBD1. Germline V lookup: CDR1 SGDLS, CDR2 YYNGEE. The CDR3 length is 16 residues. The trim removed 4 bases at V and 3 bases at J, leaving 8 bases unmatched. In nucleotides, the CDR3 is TGTGCCAGCAGCCCAAGGACAGGGGTCTTTGGAAACACCATATATTTT. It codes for CASSPRTGVFGNTIYF.

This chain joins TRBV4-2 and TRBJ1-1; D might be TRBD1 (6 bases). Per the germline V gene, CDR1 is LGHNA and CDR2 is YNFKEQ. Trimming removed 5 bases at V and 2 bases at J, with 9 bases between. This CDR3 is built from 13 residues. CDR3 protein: CASSKGQNTEAFF. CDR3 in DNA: TGTGCCAGCAGCAAGGGACAAAACACTGAAGCTTTCTTT.

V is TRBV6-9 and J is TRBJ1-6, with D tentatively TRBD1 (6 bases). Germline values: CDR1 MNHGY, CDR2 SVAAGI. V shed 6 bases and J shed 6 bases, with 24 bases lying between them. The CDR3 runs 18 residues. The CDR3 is CASSRPRGAGVSNSPLHF. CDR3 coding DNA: TGTGCCAGCAGCCGCCCTCGGGGGGCGGGTGTTAGTAATTCACCCCTCCACTTT.

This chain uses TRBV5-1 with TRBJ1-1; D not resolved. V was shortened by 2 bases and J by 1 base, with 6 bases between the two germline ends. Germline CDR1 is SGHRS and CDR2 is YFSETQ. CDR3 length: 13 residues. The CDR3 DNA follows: TGCGCCAGCAGCTTTACAAAGAACACTGAAGCTTTCTTT. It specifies CASSFTKNTEAFF.

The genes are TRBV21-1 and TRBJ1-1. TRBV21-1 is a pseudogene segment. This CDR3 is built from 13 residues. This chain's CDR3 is CASSPREGTEAFF. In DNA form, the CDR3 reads TGTGCCAGCAGCCCTAGGGAAGGTACTGAAGCTTTCTTT.

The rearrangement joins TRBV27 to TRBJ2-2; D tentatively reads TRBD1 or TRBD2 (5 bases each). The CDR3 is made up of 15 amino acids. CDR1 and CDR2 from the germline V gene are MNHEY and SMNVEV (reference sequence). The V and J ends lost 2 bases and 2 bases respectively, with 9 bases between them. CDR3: CASSLGTRNTGELFF. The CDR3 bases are TGTGCCAGCAGTTTAGGGACGAGAAACACCGGGGAGCTGTTTTTT.

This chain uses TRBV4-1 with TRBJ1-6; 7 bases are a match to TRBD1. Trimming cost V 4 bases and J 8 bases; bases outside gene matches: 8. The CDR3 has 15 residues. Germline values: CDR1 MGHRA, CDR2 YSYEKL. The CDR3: CASSRPQGLDSPLHF. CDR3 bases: TGCGCCAGCAGCCGCCCACAGGGGCTAGATTCACCCCTCCACTTT.

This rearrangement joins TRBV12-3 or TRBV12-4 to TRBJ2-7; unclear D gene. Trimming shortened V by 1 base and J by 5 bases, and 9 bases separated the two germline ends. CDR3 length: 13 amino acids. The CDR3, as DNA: TGTGCCAGCAGTTTAGTAAGAACAAACGAGCAGTACTTC. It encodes CASSLVRTNEQYF.

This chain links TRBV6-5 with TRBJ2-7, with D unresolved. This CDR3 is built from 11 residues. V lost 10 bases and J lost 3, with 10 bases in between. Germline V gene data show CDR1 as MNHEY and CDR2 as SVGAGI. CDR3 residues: CATQSVYEQYF. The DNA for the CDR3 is TGTGCCACCCAGTCGGTCTACGAGCAGTACTTC.

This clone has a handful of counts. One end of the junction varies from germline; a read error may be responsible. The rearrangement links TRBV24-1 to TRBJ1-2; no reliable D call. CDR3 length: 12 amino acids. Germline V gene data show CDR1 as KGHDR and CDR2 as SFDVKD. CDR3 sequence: CATSDLNFGYTF. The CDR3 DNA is TGTGCCACCAGTGATTTGAACTTTGGCTACACCTTC.

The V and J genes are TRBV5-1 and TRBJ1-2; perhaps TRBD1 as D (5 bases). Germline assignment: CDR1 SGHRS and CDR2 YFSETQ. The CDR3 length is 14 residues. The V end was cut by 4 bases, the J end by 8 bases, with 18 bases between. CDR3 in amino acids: CASSASQGPAGYTF. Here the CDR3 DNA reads TGCGCCAGCAGCGCCTCTCAGGGCCCAGCAGGCTACACCTTC.

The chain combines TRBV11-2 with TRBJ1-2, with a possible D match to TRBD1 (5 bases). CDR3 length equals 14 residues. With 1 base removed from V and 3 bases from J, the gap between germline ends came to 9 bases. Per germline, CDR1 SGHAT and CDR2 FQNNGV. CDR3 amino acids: CASSLGRGDYGYTF. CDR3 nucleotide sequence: TGTGCCAGCAGCTTAGGTAGGGGTGACTATGGCTACACCTTC. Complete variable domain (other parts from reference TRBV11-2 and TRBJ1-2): EAGVAQSPRYKIIEKRQSVAFWCNPISGHATLYWYQQILGQGPKLLIQFQNNGVVDDSQLPKDRFSAERLKGVDSTLKIQPAKLEDSAVYLCASSLGRGDYGYTFGSGTRLTVV.

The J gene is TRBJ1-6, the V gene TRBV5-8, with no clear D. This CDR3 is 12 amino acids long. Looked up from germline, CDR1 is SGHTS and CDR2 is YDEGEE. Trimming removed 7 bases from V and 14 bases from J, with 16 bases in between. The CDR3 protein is CASGTSPRALHF. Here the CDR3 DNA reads TGTGCCAGCGGAACATCCCCCCGGGCCCTCCACTTT.